Listed here are 13 T cell receptor beta chains from one sample, sequenced in a study of CD8 T cells in Susac syndrome. Random hexamers served to reverse transcribe roughly 0.45 to 1 ug RNA. TCRdb reprocessed the immunoSEQ multiplex PCR reads via MiXCR and lists one record per CDR3 protein. The sample yields about 150,000 distinct CDR3 sequences, roughly 96% seen once. The sequencing sample was made of CD8+ T cells from PBMCs. These receptors originate from a human donor with multiple sclerosis.

The chain has TRBV3-1 and TRBJ1-2; 8 bases fit TRBD1. Trimming at V came to 4 bases and at J to 3 bases, leaving 1 base not matched to a gene. This CDR3 has 13 amino acids. Germline loops: CDR1 LGHDT, CDR2 YNNKEL (reference sequence). This CDR3 is CASSPTGDYGYTF. CDR3 nucleotides: TGTGCCAGCAGCCCGACAGGGGACTATGGCTACACCTTC.

The chain combines TRBV3-1 with TRBJ1-5; D is possibly TRBD1 (6 bases). Germline V gene sequence: CDR1 LGHDT, CDR2 YNNKEL (reference sequence). This CDR3 is 17 amino acids long. V was clipped by 4 bases and J by 1 base, with 17 bases between them. The CDR3 DNA is TGTGCCAGCAGCCCTTTCCAGGGGAGCAGAAGCAATCAGCCCCAGCATTTT. This sequence encodes CASSPFQGSRSNQPQHF.

This sequence joins TRBV9 and TRBJ2-3; 13 bases map to TRBD2. The CDR3 sequence is 20 residues long. Looked up from germline, CDR1 is SGDLS and CDR2 is YYNGEE. V shed 3 bases, J shed 0 bases, and the junction held 13 bases outside the gene matches. CDR3 nucleotides: TGTGCCAGCAGCGCCCTAGGACTAGCGGGGGACTCAGCAAGCACAGATACGCAGTATTTT. Residues: CASSALGLAGDSASTDTQYF.

This clonotype occurred once. V gene TRBV11-2 combines with J gene TRBJ2-5; the D is unclear. V was pared by 0 bases and J by 7 bases, with 6 bases between. The CDR3 sequence is 12 residues long. Germline CDR1 is SGHAT and CDR2 is FQNNGV. The CDR3 DNA reads TGTGCCAGCAGCTTAGATCGAGGGACCCAGTACTTC. Translation gives CASSLDRGTQYF. Supplemented by reference TRBV11-2 and TRBJ2-5, the full variable domain reads EAGVAQSPRYKIIEKRQSVAFWCNPISGHATLYWYQQILGQGPKLLIQFQNNGVVDDSQLPKDRFSAERLKGVDSTLKIQPAKLEDSAVYLCASSLDRGTQYFGPGTRLLVL.

V usage is TRBV3-1 and J usage is TRBJ1-1; no clear D gene. This CDR3 comprises 13 residues. The germline V and J ends were trimmed by 3 bases and 4 bases, with 9 bases remaining between them. Germline assignment: CDR1 LGHDT and CDR2 YNNKEL (reference sequence). CDR3 sequence: CASSHGVGTEAFF. In nucleotides, the CDR3 is TGTGCCAGCAGCCATGGGGTCGGCACTGAAGCTTTCTTT.

The rearrangement links TRBV4-1 to TRBJ1-2; no firm D call. The CDR3 has 13 amino acids. V was clipped by 0 bases and J by 8 bases, with 10 bases between them. Germline lookup yields CDR1 MGHRA and CDR2 YSYEKL. The CDR3 DNA follows: TGCGCCAGCAGCCAAGAGGACCTATACGGCTACACCTTC. Its protein is CASSQEDLYGYTF.

This clonotype occurred once. The chain links TRBV7-9 to TRBJ2-7; 16 bases map to TRBD2. Germline loops: CDR1 SEHNR, CDR2 FQNEAQ (reference sequence). The CDR3 sequence is 18 residues long. Trimming removed 6 bases from V and 5 bases from J; junction bases left unmatched: 13. The DNA of the CDR3 is TGTGCCAGCAGTCGCTCCGGGACTAGCGGGGGGGCCGGGCACGAGCAGTACGTC. This encodes CASSRSGTSGGAGHEQYV.

The chain is built from TRBV12-5 and TRBJ1-1; the D gene is possibly TRBD1 (5 bases). Germline V gene data show CDR1 as LGHNT and CDR2 as FRNRAP. CDR3 size: 15 residues. The germline V and J ends were trimmed by 2 bases and 0 bases, with 10 bases remaining between them. CDR3 in DNA: TGTGCTAGTGGTTTGCTTCTGGGGGTGAACACTGAAGCTTTCTTT. This codes for CASGLLLGVNTEAFF.

The chain carries TRBV4-2 and TRBJ2-7, with TRBD2 as a possible D gene (5 bases). The ends were cut back, 1 base at V and 2 bases at J, with 12 bases in the middle. From germline, CDR1 is LGHNA and CDR2 YNFKEQ. The CDR3 runs to 15 residues. CDR3 nucleotides: TGTGCCAGCAGCCAAGTCTTGACGGGGACCTACGAGCAGTACTTC. Translating it yields CASSQVLTGTYEQYF.

J is TRBJ2-1 and V is TRBV2; D unclear. The CDR3 spans 11 residues. The germline CDR1 and CDR2 sequences are SNHLY and FYNNEI. Between the trimmed V and J ends, which lost 6 bases and 2 bases, there was a span of 2 bases. The CDR3 loop reads CASRAYNEQFF. As DNA, the CDR3 is TGTGCCAGCAGGGCCTACAATGAGCAGTTCTTC.

This chain links TRBV20-1 with TRBJ2-3; the match to TRBD2 covers 15 bases. The junction had 6 bases not matched to a gene; V was cut back by 3 bases and J by 5 bases. CDR1 is DFQATT, CDR2 SNEGSKA, per germline (reference sequence). The CDR3 totals 16 residues. CDR3 DNA sequence: TGCAGTGCTAGTCTAGGGACTAGCGGGGGGAAAGATACGCAGTATTTT. This encodes CSASLGTSGGKDTQYF.

The chain employs TRBV5-1 and TRBJ2-7; perhaps D is TRBD1 or TRBD2 (5 bases each). The CDR3 totals 16 residues. The V end lost 0 bases, the J end lost 0 bases, and 13 bases lay between the germline ends. Germline V gives CDR1 SGHRS, CDR2 YFSETQ. The CDR3 reads CASSLAEGLVSYEQYF. The CDR3 DNA sequence: TGCGCCAGCAGCTTGGCCGAGGGGCTCGTCTCCTACGAGCAGTACTTC. Supplemented by reference TRBV5-1 and TRBJ2-7, the full variable domain reads KAGVTQTPRYLIKTRGQQVTLSCSPISGHRSVSWYQQTPGQGLQFLFEYFSETQRNKGNFPGRFSGRQFSNSRSEMNVSTLELGDSALYLCASSLAEGLVSYEQYFGPGTRLTVT.

The chain links TRBV7-9 to TRBJ1-1; 8 nucleotides align to TRBD1. CDR1 is SEHNR and CDR2 is FQNEAQ in the germline V gene (reference sequence). This CDR3 contains 14 residues. Trimming cost V 4 bases and J 5 bases; bases outside gene matches: 6. CDR3 sequence reads: CASSSTGGMTEAFF. The CDR3 nucleotides read TGTGCCAGCAGCTCCACAGGGGGTATGACTGAAGCTTTCTTT.